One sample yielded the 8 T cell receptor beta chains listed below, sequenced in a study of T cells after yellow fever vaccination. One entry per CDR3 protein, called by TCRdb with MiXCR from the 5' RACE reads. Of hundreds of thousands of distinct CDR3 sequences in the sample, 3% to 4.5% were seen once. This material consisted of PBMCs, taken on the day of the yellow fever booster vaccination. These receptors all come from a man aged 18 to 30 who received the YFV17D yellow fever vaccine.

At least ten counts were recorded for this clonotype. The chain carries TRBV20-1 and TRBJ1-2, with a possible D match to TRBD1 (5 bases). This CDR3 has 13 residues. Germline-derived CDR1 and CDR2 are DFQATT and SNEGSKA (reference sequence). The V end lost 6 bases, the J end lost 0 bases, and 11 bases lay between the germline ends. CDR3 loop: CSAPWGTNYGYTF. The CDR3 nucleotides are TGCAGTGCCCCTTGGGGGACTAACTATGGCTACACCTTC.

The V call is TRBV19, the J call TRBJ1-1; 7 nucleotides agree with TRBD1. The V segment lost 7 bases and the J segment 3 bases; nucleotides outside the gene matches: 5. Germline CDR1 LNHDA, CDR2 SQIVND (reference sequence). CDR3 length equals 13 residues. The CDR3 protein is CASTGTAHTEAFF. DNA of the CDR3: TGTGCCAGTACCGGGACAGCCCACACTGAAGCTTTCTTT.

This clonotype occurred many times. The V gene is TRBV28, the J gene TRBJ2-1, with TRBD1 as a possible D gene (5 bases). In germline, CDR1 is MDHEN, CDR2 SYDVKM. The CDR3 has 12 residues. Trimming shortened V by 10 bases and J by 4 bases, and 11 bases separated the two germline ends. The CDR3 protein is CATYNRYNEQFF. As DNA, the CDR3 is TGTGCCACCTACAACAGGTACAATGAGCAGTTCTTC.

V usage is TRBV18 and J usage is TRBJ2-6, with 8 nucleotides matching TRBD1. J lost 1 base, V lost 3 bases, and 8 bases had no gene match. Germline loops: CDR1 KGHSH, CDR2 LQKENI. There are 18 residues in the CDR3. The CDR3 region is CASSPRTGRRSGANVLTF. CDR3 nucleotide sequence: TGTGCCAGCTCACCGAGGACAGGGAGACGATCTGGGGCCAACGTCCTGACTTTC.

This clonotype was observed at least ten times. The CDR3 DNA follows: TGTGCCAGCAGCCTCGGGACAGCGGATAGATACAATGAGCAGTTCTTC. Its protein product is CASSLGTADRYNEQFF. The V call is TRBV4-2, the J call TRBJ2-1; the match to TRBD1 covers 7 bases. This CDR3 contains 16 residues. Per the germline V gene, CDR1 is LGHNA and CDR2 is YNFKEQ. Trimming took 4 bases from V and 4 from J; bases not matched to a gene: 10.

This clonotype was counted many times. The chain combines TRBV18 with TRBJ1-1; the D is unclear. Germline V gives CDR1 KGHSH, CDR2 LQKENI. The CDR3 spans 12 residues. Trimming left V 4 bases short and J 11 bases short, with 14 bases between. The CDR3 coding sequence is TGTGCCAGCTCACTGTACGGCGCGGAGGCTTTCTTT. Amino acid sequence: CASSLYGAEAFF.

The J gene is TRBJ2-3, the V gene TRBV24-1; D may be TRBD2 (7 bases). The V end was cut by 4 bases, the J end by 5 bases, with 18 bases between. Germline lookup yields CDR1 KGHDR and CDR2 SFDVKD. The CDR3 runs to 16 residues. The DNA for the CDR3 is TGTGCCACCAGTGACCCTATACAGGGCGGGGGAGATACGCAGTATTTT. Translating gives CATSDPIQGGGDTQYF.

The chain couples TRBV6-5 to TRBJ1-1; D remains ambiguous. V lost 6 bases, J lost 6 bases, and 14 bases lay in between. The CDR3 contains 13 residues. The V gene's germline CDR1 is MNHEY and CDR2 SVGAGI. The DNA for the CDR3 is TGTGCCAGCAGAGAAGGGCCTGGCCCTGAAGCTTTCTTT. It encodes CASREGPGPEAFF.